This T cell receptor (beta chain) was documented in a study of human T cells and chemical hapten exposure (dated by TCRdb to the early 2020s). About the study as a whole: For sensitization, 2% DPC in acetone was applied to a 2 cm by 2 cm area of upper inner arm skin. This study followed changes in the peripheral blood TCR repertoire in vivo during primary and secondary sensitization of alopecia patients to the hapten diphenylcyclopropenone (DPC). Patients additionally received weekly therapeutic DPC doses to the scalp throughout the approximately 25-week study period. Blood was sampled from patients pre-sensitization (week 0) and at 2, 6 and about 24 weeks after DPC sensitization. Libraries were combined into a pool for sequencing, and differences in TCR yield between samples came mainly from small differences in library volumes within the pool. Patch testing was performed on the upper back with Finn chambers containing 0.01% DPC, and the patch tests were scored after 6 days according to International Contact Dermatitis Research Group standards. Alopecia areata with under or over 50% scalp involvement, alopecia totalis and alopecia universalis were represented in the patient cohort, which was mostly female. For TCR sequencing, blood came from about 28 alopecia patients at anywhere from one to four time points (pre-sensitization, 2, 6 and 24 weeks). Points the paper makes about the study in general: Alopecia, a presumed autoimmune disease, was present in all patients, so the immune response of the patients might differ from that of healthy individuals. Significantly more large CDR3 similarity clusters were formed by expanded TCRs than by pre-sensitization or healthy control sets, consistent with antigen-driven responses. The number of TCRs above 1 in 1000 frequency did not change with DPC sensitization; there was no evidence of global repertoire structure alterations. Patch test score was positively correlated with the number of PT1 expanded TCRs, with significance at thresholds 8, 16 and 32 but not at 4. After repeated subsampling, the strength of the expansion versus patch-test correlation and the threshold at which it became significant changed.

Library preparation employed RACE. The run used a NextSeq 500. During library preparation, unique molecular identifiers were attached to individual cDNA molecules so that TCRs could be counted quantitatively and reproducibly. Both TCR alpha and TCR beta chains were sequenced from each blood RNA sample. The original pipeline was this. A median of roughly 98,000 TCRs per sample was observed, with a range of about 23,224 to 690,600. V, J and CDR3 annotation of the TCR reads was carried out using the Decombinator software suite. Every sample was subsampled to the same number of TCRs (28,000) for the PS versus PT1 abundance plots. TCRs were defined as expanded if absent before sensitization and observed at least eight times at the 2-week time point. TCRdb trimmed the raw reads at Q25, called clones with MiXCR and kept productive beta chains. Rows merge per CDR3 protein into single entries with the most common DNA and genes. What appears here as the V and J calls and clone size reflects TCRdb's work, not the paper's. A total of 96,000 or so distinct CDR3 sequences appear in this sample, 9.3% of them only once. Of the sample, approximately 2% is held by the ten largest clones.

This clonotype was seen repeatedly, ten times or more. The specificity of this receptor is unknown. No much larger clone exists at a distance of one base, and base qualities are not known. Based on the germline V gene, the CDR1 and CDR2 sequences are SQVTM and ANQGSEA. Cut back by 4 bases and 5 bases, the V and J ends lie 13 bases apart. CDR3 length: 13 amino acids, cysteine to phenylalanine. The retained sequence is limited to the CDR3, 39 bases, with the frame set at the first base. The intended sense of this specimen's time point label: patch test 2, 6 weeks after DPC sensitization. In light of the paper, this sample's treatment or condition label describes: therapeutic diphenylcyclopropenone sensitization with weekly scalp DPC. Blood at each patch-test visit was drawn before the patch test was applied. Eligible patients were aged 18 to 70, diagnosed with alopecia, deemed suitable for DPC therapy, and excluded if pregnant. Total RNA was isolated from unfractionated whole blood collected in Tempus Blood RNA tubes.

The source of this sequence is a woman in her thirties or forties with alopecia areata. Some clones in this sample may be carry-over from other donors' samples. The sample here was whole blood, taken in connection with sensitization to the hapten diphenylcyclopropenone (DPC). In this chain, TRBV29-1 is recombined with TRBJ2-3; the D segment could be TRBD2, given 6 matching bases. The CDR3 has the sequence CSVGRLEGDTQYF. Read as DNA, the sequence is TGCAGCGTTGGGAGGCTGGAGGGAGATACGCAGTATTTT.